This T cell receptor (beta chain) is drawn from a study of T cells in narcolepsy. Regarding the study as a whole: Healthy controls reportedly lacked the autoreactive clonotypes serially found in patients' blood. Some memory CD4+ repertoires had no autoreactive clone sequences. Comparing one patient's CSF and blood CD4+ clonotypes highlighted HCRT- and TRIB2-specific autoreactive clonotypes.

Details on this clone: The target antigen is unknown.

Assay: immunoSEQ multiplex PCR; the TCRdb copy retains only in-frame clones and omits some. The sample includes about 40,000 clones, 70% to 90% of them seen just once. CDR1 MNHEY and CDR2 SMNVEV come from the germline V gene (reference sequence). V lost 2 bases, J lost 3 bases, and 11 bases lay in between. The CDR3 totals 14 residues. The V call is TRBV27, the J call TRBJ2-7, with D unresolved. Sequenced: CD45RA- memory CD4+ T cells from PBMCs. The receptor comes from a human donor with narcolepsy. The CDR3 reads CASSLEPSFYEQYF. In nucleotides, the CDR3 is TGTGCCAGCAGTTTAGAGCCGTCTTTCTACGAGCAGTACTTC.